Shown below are 7 T cell receptor beta chains from a single sample sequenced in a study of blood T cell repertoires in COVID-19. The table came from immunoSEQ multiplex PCR; TCRdb's copy has only in-frame clones and leaves some out. The profile shows about 120,000 clones, around 76% of them singletons. The sample consisted of peripheral blood. These receptors originate from a man aged 65 to 85 with acute or convalescent COVID-19.

The V call is TRBV5-6, the J call TRBJ1-2; 8 nucleotides align to TRBD1. CDR3 length: 15 residues. Looked up from germline, CDR1 is SGHDT and CDR2 is YYEEEE. V trimming: 1 base; J trimming: 4 bases; junction bases outside the gene matches: 6. The CDR3 is CASSLSTGALYGYTF. The CDR3 DNA is TGTGCCAGCAGCTTGTCGACAGGGGCCCTCTATGGCTACACCTTC.

This clone was seen more than once but under ten times. Written as DNA, the CDR3 is TGTGCCAGCAGTGGACAGGGAGTATATGGCTACACCTTC. Its protein product is CASSGQGVYGYTF. The V and J genes are TRBV2 and TRBJ1-2; 7 nucleotides match TRBD1. The CDR3 has 13 residues. Per germline, CDR1 SNHLY and CDR2 FYNNEI. The ends lost 4 bases at V and 5 bases at J; junction bases unmatched: 4.

In nucleotides, the CDR3 is TGTGCCAGCAGTTCCCGACTGAGTAGCACAGATACGCAGTATTTT. Translating it yields CASSSRLSSTDTQYF. The chain has TRBV6-5 and TRBJ2-3; D is undetermined. Germline values: CDR1 MNHEY, CDR2 SVGAGI. The CDR3 is 15 residues long. V gave up 4 bases and J gave up 0 bases, with 11 bases separating them.

This clone was seen only once. The chain recombines TRBV6-5 with TRBJ1-1; 8 nucleotides align to TRBD1. With V trimmed by 4 bases and J by 4 bases, 8 bases remained unmatched. This CDR3 has 15 residues. In germline, CDR1 is MNHEY, CDR2 SVGAGI. CDR3 protein: CASSFQGARGTEAFF. Here the CDR3 DNA reads TGTGCCAGCAGTTTTCAGGGGGCGCGTGGCACTGAAGCTTTCTTT.

The chain links TRBV10-3 to TRBJ2-1, with D maybe TRBD2 (6 bases). The CDR3 extends over 18 amino acids. Germline V CDR1 and CDR2: ENHRY, SYGVKD. The ends were cut back, 0 bases at V and 0 bases at J, with 15 bases in the middle. DNA of the CDR3: TGTGCCATCAGTGAGTCTATAGGGTCCGGGAGCTCCTACAATGAGCAGTTCTTC. It specifies CAISESIGSGSSYNEQFF.

The V call is TRBV4-1, the J call TRBJ2-6; D is undetermined. V shed 4 bases and J shed 3 bases, with 10 bases lying between them. The CDR3 has 15 residues. Germline-derived CDR1 and CDR2 are MGHRA and YSYEKL. In DNA, the CDR3 is TGCGCCAGCAGCCGCGGTTCTATTGGGGCCAACGTCCTGACTTTC. This translates into CASSRGSIGANVLTF.

Comment on this clone: A much larger clone lies one base from this, so it may be a read error. The J gene is TRBJ1-1, the V gene TRBV7-3; no firm D call. Germline values: CDR1 SGHTA, CDR2 FQGTGA. The length of the CDR3 is 13 residues. The V end lost 2 bases, the J end lost 1 base, and 5 bases lay between the germline ends. Here the CDR3 reads CASSLGRNTEAFF. The CDR3 bases are TGTGCCAGCAGCTTAGGCAGGAACACTGAAGCTTTCTTT.